This passage covers 28 T cell receptor beta chains from one sample sequenced in a study of T cell responses to AZD1222 COVID-19 vaccine. Generated by immunoSEQ multiplex PCR, the TCRdb table keeps only in-frame clones and is missing some. The table lists under 100,000 clones, 70% to 90% of them singletons, with approximately 2.8% in the top ten. This sample comprised peripheral blood, obtained on day 0 of AZD1222 vaccination. The receptor set was obtained from an adult in good health.

This chain connects TRBV4-3 to TRBJ1-2, with 11 bases fitting TRBD1. Germline CDR1 LGHNA, CDR2 YSLEER. Trimming cost V 0 bases and J 7 bases; bases outside gene matches: 4. CDR3 length: 15 amino acids. CDR3: CASSQEGQGAGGYTF. The CDR3 coding sequence is TGCGCCAGCAGCCAAGAAGGACAGGGGGCGGGTGGCTACACCTTC.

The chain employs TRBV19 and TRBJ1-2, with 9 positions matching TRBD1. CDR1 and CDR2 (germline): LNHDA, SQIVND (reference sequence). The J segment lost 1 base and the V segment lost 4 bases, leaving 13 bases of the junction unmatched. CDR3 length: 18 amino acids. For the CDR3, the DNA is TGTGCCAGTAGTACGGAAATGGTAGGACAGGGGAATAACTATGGCTACACCTTC. Translated: CASSTEMVGQGNNYGYTF. The whole variable domain, remainder taken from reference TRBV19 and TRBJ1-2, is DGGITQSPKYLFRKEGQNVTLSCEQNLNHDAMYWYRQDPGQGLRLIYYSQIVNDFQKGDIAEGYSVSREKKESFPLTVTSAQKNPTAFYLCASSTEMVGQGNNYGYTFGSGTRLTVV.

The chain joins TRBV5-4 to TRBJ2-3; D remains ambiguous. Trimming removed 0 bases from V and 7 bases from J, with 6 bases in between. Per the germline V gene, CDR1 is SGHNT and CDR2 is YYREEE (reference sequence). This CDR3 contains 12 residues. The DNA for the CDR3 is TGTGCCAGCAGCTTGGATAGGAATACGCAGTATTTT. Encoded protein: CASSLDRNTQYF.

This sequence joins TRBV3-1 (or the pseudogene TRBV3-2) and TRBJ2-2; D call uncertain. Per the germline V gene, CDR1 is LGHDT and CDR2 is YNNKEL (reference sequence). CDR3 size: 12 residues. Deletions cut 1 base from V and 7 bases from J, with 4 bases between. CDR3 DNA: TGTGCCAGCAGCCAAGCCGGCGGGGAGCTGTTTTTT. It encodes CASSQAGGELFF.

This clone was observed a handful of times. This rearrangement joins TRBV3-1 (or the pseudogene TRBV3-2) to TRBJ1-6; no firm D call. CDR1 LGHDT and CDR2 YNNKEL come from the germline V gene (reference sequence). The CDR3 runs to 12 residues. The V and J ends lost 10 bases and 7 bases respectively, with 11 bases between them. The CDR3 nucleotides are TGTGCCAACGGACGGCAGAATTCACCCCTCCACTTT. Protein: CANGRQNSPLHF.

The chain employs TRBV18 and TRBJ1-4; D is possibly TRBD1 (5 bases). This CDR3 spans 16 amino acids. V gave up 3 bases and J gave up 4 bases, with 15 bases separating them. Looked up from germline, CDR1 is KGHSH and CDR2 is LQKENI. The CDR3 loop is CASSPGSGQSNEKLFF. CDR3 nucleotides: TGTGCCAGCTCACCCGGGTCCGGACAAAGTAATGAAAAACTGTTTTTT.

This chain connects TRBV5-5 to TRBJ1-3; D unclear. V lost 7 bases to trimming and J lost 0 bases, with 11 bases between them. CDR1 and CDR2 (germline): SGHKS, YYEKEE (reference sequence). CDR3 size: 14 residues. The CDR3 protein is CASSLGSSGNTIYF. The CDR3 DNA reads TGTGCCAGCTCCTTGGGGAGCTCTGGAAACACCATATATTTT.

V usage is TRBV11-3 and J usage is TRBJ2-7; no reliable D call. In germline, CDR1 is SGHNT, CDR2 YENEEA. The CDR3 spans 13 residues. Deletions cut 5 bases from V and 3 bases from J, with 11 bases between. The DNA of the CDR3 is TGTGCCAGCAGCCGAGTGAACAACTACGAGCAGTACTTC. It specifies CASSRVNNYEQYF.

The chain has TRBV9 and TRBJ1-3; no clear D gene. V was trimmed by 0 bases and J by 4 bases, leaving 5 bases between them. Germline V gives CDR1 SGDLS, CDR2 YYNGEE. The CDR3 has 13 residues. DNA of the CDR3: TGTGCCAGCAGCGTAGGCATCGGAAACACCATATATTTT. This gives the protein CASSVGIGNTIYF.

Concerning this clone: This specimen includes other DNA sequences encoding the same CDR3. V usage is TRBV19 and J usage is TRBJ1-5; D not resolved. The germline V gene has CDR1 LNHDA and CDR2 SQIVND (reference sequence). The CDR3 runs to 14 residues. V was shortened by 3 bases and J by 0 bases, with 6 bases between the two germline ends. The CDR3 spells CASSIRVSNQPQHF. The CDR3 coding sequence is TGTGCCAGTAGTATCCGGGTTAGCAATCAGCCCCAGCATTTT.

The chain couples TRBV7-2 to TRBJ2-5; 7 bases are shared with TRBD2. The CDR3 spans 13 residues. V lost 3 bases, J lost 3 bases, and 1 base stayed unmatched. Germline V lookup: CDR1 SGHTA, CDR2 FQGNSA. CDR3 DNA sequence: TGTGCCAGCAGCTTTGGACTAGAAGAGACCCAGTACTTC. Translated, it gives CASSFGLEETQYF.

A word on this clone: The same CDR3 can be traced to other DNA sequences in this sample. The chain uses TRBV18 and TRBJ1-5; the D gene is possibly TRBD1 (5 bases). This CDR3 is 14 amino acids long. From germline, CDR1 is KGHSH and CDR2 LQKENI. V gave up 2 bases and J gave up 2 bases, with 7 bases separating them. The CDR3 loop is CASSPGGGNQPQHF. Here the CDR3 DNA reads TGTGCCAGCTCACCAGGGGGAGGCAATCAGCCCCAGCATTTT.

The V and J genes are TRBV30 and TRBJ2-3, with D tentatively TRBD2 (6 bases). The germline V gene encodes CDR1 GTSNPN and CDR2 SVGIG (reference sequence). The CDR3 has 15 amino acids. Trimming removed 3 bases from V and 6 bases from J, with 19 bases in between. The CDR3 loop reads CAWRLGDARGDTQYF. The DNA for the CDR3 is TGTGCCTGGAGACTTGGAGATGCCCGGGGGGATACGCAGTATTTT.

The rearrangement links TRBV28 to TRBJ2-1; D ambiguous. Trimming left V 11 bases short and J 8 bases short, with 16 bases between. Germline assignment: CDR1 MDHEN and CDR2 SYDVKM. The CDR3 spans 12 residues. CDR3 region: CASIRQPHEQFF. The CDR3 region has the DNA TGTGCCTCAATTAGGCAGCCCCATGAGCAGTTCTTC.

The chain recombines TRBV14 with TRBJ1-1, with 7 bases that match TRBD1. There are 15 residues in the CDR3. Per germline, CDR1 SGHDN and CDR2 FVKESK. The V segment lost 1 base and the J segment 5 bases; nucleotides outside the gene matches: 7. The DNA for the CDR3 is TGTGCCAGCAGCCAAGGTCGGCAGGGGGGGACTGAAGCTTTCTTT. As protein: CASSQGRQGGTEAFF.

The chain recombines TRBV7-3 with TRBJ2-7, with 11 bases fitting TRBD2. V lost 3 bases, J lost 0 bases, and 7 bases stayed unmatched. In germline, CDR1 is SGHTA, CDR2 FQGTGA. This CDR3 contains 17 residues. In nucleotides, the CDR3 is TGTGCCAGCAGCTTTTGGACTAGCGGGCGGAGCTCCTACGAGCAGTACTTC. Encoded protein: CASSFWTSGRSSYEQYF.

The genes are TRBV7-6 and TRBJ2-7; D unclear. V was shortened by 2 bases and J by 5 bases, with 13 bases between the two germline ends. Germline CDR1 SGHVS, CDR2 FNYEAQ. The CDR3 is 14 residues long. Here the CDR3 DNA reads TGTGCCAGCAGCTTACAAGACTCGAAAAACGAGCAGTACTTC. It codes for CASSLQDSKNEQYF.

This clone was found once. This chain connects TRBV7-2 to TRBJ2-1, with 12 bases matching TRBD2. The V gene end was trimmed by 6 bases and the J gene end by 6 bases; junction bases not matched to a gene: 6. From germline, CDR1 is SGHTA and CDR2 FQGNSA. The CDR3 contains 15 residues. The CDR3 DNA reads TGTGCCAGCAGGCCTAGCGGGGGGGCCCTCAATGAGCAGTTCTTC. Protein sequence: CASRPSGGALNEQFF.

The chain is built from TRBV7-3 and TRBJ1-1; the D gene is possibly TRBD1 (5 bases). Germline V gene sequence: CDR1 SGHTA, CDR2 FQGTGA. V lost 0 bases to trimming and J lost 2 bases, with 16 bases between them. The CDR3 is made up of 17 amino acids. The CDR3 is CASSLTRGTTGNTEAFF. DNA of the CDR3: TGTGCCAGCAGCTTAACCCGGGGGACGACGGGCAACACTGAAGCTTTCTTT.

The chain is built from TRBV9 and TRBJ1-1, with a possible D match to TRBD1 (6 bases). V lost 2 bases, J lost 0 bases, and 20 bases lay in between. Per the germline V gene, CDR1 is SGDLS and CDR2 is YYNGEE. The CDR3 contains 18 residues. The CDR3 spells CASSVSGTQTGMNTEAFF. Here the CDR3 DNA reads TGTGCCAGCAGCGTCTCCGGGACACAAACAGGGATGAACACTGAAGCTTTCTTT. The full variable domain, with the rest looked up from reference TRBV9 and TRBJ1-1, is DSGVTQTPKHLITATGQRVTLRCSPRSGDLSVYWYQQSLDQGLQFLIQYYNGEERAKGNILERFSAQQFPDLHSELNLSSLELGDSALYFCASSVSGTQTGMNTEAFFGQGTRLTVV.

This sequence joins TRBV18 and TRBJ2-2, with D unclear. There are 14 residues in the CDR3. Per germline, CDR1 KGHSH and CDR2 LQKENI. V was cut by 5 bases and J by 2 bases, with 9 bases left in between. This CDR3 reads CASSIDSNTGELFF. CDR3 nucleotide sequence: TGTGCCAGCTCAATAGACTCAAACACCGGGGAGCTGTTTTTT. Supplemented by reference TRBV18 and TRBJ2-2, the full variable domain reads NAGVMQNPRHLVRRRGQEARLRCSPMKGHSHVYWYRQLPEEGLKFMVYLQKENIIDESGMPKERFSAEFPKEGPSILRIQQVVRGDSAAYFCASSIDSNTGELFFGEGSRLTVL.

This chain joins TRBV5-8 and TRBJ1-2, with TRBD1 identical over 9 bases. CDR1 is SGHTS, CDR2 YDEGEE, per germline. J was trimmed by 8 bases and V by 4 bases; bases with no gene match: 12. This CDR3 spans 15 amino acids. The CDR3 loop is CASSANRGRFSGYTF. Written as DNA, the CDR3 is TGTGCCAGCAGCGCAAACAGGGGGCGATTCTCCGGCTACACCTTC.

This sequence joins TRBV27 and TRBJ1-5; a weak D match, TRBD1 (5 bases). Trimming shortened V by 7 bases and J by 6 bases, and 10 bases separated the two germline ends. The CDR3 runs 12 residues. The germline V gene has CDR1 MNHEY and CDR2 SMNVEV (reference sequence). CDR3: CASTQGRQPQHF. As DNA, the CDR3 is TGTGCCAGCACTCAGGGTCGTCAGCCCCAGCATTTT.

The rearrangement joins TRBV2 to TRBJ1-6; a weak D match, TRBD1 (6 bases). Trimming shortened V by 7 bases and J by 6 bases, and 10 bases separated the two germline ends. The germline V gene has CDR1 SNHLY and CDR2 FYNNEI. This CDR3 comprises 13 residues. The CDR3 loop reads CASTRTVNSPLHF. DNA of the CDR3: TGTGCCAGCACCAGGACAGTTAATTCACCCCTCCACTTT.

The rearrangement joins TRBV4-2 to TRBJ2-3; 7 bases agree with TRBD2. V shed 0 bases and J 2 bases; nucleotides not matched to a gene: 5. The V gene's germline CDR1 is LGHNA and CDR2 YNFKEQ. The CDR3 covers 16 residues. CDR3 in DNA: TGTGCCAGCAGCCAAGAAGGCGGGGGTCTCACAGATACGCAGTATTTT. Encoded protein: CASSQEGGGLTDTQYF.

In DNA form, the CDR3 reads TGTGCCAGTAGTCACCAATTCCGGGACAGGGAGTACTTC. This gives the protein CASSHQFRDREYF. J is TRBJ2-7 and V is TRBV19; 9 bases agree with TRBD1. V lost 5 bases and J lost 11; bases outside the gene matches: 10. Germline values: CDR1 LNHDA, CDR2 SQIVND (reference sequence). The CDR3 consists of 13 residues.

The gene calls are TRBV7-6 and TRBJ2-7; TRBD1 or TRBD2 may be the D gene (5 bases each). CDR3 length: 13 amino acids. The germline V gene encodes CDR1 SGHVS and CDR2 FNYEAQ. V shed 3 bases and J shed 3 bases, with 9 bases lying between them. The CDR3 coding sequence is TGTGCCAGCAGCTTCGGGGACGGCTACGAGCAGTACTTC. It encodes CASSFGDGYEQYF.

The CDR3 is CASDRSSGNTIYF. The CDR3 nucleotides are TGTGCCAGCGACCGATCCTCTGGAAACACCATATATTTT. This chain connects TRBV12-3 or TRBV12-4 to TRBJ1-3; D gene uncertain. The ends were cut back, 8 bases at V and 0 bases at J, with 8 bases in the middle. The CDR3 length is 13 residues.